The subject of this entry is one T cell receptor beta chain. Its specificity is not known. CD45RO negativity and positive selection for CCR7 defined naive CD8 cells, a population that excluded terminally differentiated effector memory CD45RA+ cells. The sample belongs to a study of shared clonotypes between healthy human individuals. Whole-study context: Researchers assigned three CD4 naive, three CD4 memory, two CD8 naive and one CD8 memory plate to each donor.

Study observations and caveats: When naive CD4 clonotypes were compared across a handful of donors, about 4.8% were shared. Among non-shared clonotypes, generation probabilities were lower than among those shared by all four donors. Sequencing of the sorted subsets was shown by rarefaction to be incomplete despite large depth.

Profiling relied on immunoSEQ multiplex PCR, and the TCRdb table lists in-frame clones only, not all of them. The table records around 2,100,000 clones, approximately 94% of them present only once. This receptor was obtained from a man between 18 and 29 years old in good health. Sequencing input: naive CD8+ T cells sorted from blood.

The CDR3 DNA reads TGTGCTAGCGGGGACTACGGGAACACCGGGGAGCTGTTTTTT. Translation: CASGDYGNTGELFF. The chain couples TRBV7-7 to TRBJ2-2, with 8 bases that match TRBD2. Per the germline V gene, CDR1 is SSHAT and CDR2 is FNYEAQ (reference sequence). CDR3 length: 14 amino acids.